This TCR beta chain was observed in a study of T cell responses to AZD1222 COVID-19 vaccine. Whole-study findings and limits: Repertoire sampling was restricted to post-peak T cell response timepoints. Clonal diversity was possibly underestimated, and the donors were mostly white British, with more females.

Measured with immunoSEQ multiplex PCR; TCRdb has only the in-frame clones, and not every one. Of about 110,000 clones in the sample, approximately 94% were seen once. The CDR3 is made up of 13 amino acids. The ends were cut back, 2 bases at V and 7 bases at J, with 9 bases in the middle. Comment on this clone: The target antigen is unknown.

Source: peripheral blood, taken 28 days after the second AZD1222 dose. The origin of this receptor is an adult who received the AZD1222 COVID-19 vaccine. This rearrangement joins TRBV12-3 or TRBV12-4 to TRBJ2-4, with D possibly matching TRBD2 (5 bases). The CDR3 region has the DNA TGTGCCAGCAGTTTAATAAGGGAGAACATTCAGTACTTC. Translated: CASSLIRENIQYF.